This is a list of T cell receptor beta chains from one sample in a study of vaccination effects on CD4 cells after COVID-19. Clones were sequenced by immunoSEQ multiplex PCR, and TCRdb holds only the in-frame ones, with some missing. The table has approximately 30,000 clones, roughly 80% seen once. The antigens of these receptors remain unknown. This specimen consisted of CD4+ T cells from PBMCs cultured with HCoV-NL63 spike peptides, obtained after COVID-19 vaccination. These receptors originate from a human donor who received a COVID-19 vaccine. The CDR3 runs from the conserved cysteine through the conserved F or W. The D gene is left open where the match is weak. Clone sizes are given selectively: once, few, many, or a class where the clone is expanded.

.,few,TRBJ1-5,TRBV2,CASTNGAGYQPQHF,TGTGCCAGCACGAATGGAGCAGGCTATCAGCCCCAGCATTTT
TRBD1,medium-sized,TRBJ2-5,TRBV3-1/TRBV3-2,CASSQDLLTGGQETQYF,TGTGCCAGCAGCCAAGATCTTCTGACAGGGGGCCAAGAGACCCAGTACTTC
TRBD1,.,TRBJ1-1,TRBV6-5,CASSPGDRVNTEAFF,TGTGCCAGCAGTCCTGGGGACAGAGTGAACACTGAAGCTTTCTTT
TRBD2,few,TRBJ2-3,TRBV24-1,CATTRGVAPDTQYF,TGTGCCACCACCCGGGGGGTAGCTCCAGATACGCAGTATTTT
.,.,TRBJ1-1,TRBV12-3/TRBV12-4,CASSFRWNTEAFF,TGTGCCAGCAGTTTTAGGTGGAACACTGAAGCTTTCTTT
TRBD1,once,TRBJ1-4,TRBV3-1/TRBV3-2,CASSQVRDSEKLFF,TGTGCCAGCAGCCAAGTCCGGGACAGTGAAAAACTGTTTTTT
.,.,TRBJ2-1,TRBV2,CASSLRGYNNEQFF,TGTGCCAGCAGCCTAAGGGGGTATAACAATGAGCAGTTCTTC
.,few,TRBJ2-1,TRBV5-1,CASSLARSSYNEQFF,TGCGCCAGCAGCTTGGCCAGGAGCTCCTACAATGAGCAGTTCTTC
.,.,TRBJ2-3,TRBV11-3,CASSLNWGPTDTQYF,TGTGCCAGCAGCTTAAATTGGGGCCCCACAGATACGCAGTATTTT
TRBD1,.,TRBJ2-3,TRBV11-2,CASSSGQGSTDTQYF,TGTGCCAGCAGCTCGGGACAGGGAAGCACAGATACGCAGTATTTT
TRBD2,once,TRBJ2-1,TRBV9,CASSVAPGLAADNEQFF,TGTGCCAGCAGCGTAGCTCCCGGACTAGCGGCTGACAATGAGCAGTTCTTC
.,.,TRBJ1-1,TRBV28,CASSITANTEAFF,TGTGCCAGCAGTATTACAGCAAACACTGAAGCTTTCTTT
TRBD2,.,TRBJ2-2,TRBV6-1,CASSEALAGGTGELFF,TGTGCCAGCAGTGAAGCGCTGGCGGGGGGCACCGGGGAGCTGTTTTTT
TRBD1,few,TRBJ1-6,TRBV7-8,CASSTRTGAGSPLHF,TGTGCCAGCAGCACCAGGACAGGGGCTGGTTCACCCCTCCACTTT